This T cell receptor beta chain emerged from a study of T cells in Graves' hyperthyroidism and ophthalmopathy. This clonotype was detected a few times. Amplified TCR beta CDR3 regions derived from RNA transcripts. Primed by the HTBI set, a first-round RT-PCR was run on the TCR CDR3. In TCRdb, the multiplex PCR reads were re-called with MiXCR into one record per CDR3 protein. The data contain around 690,000 distinct CDR3 sequences, approximately 15% of them seen just once; the ten biggest clones take up about 16%. The V gene end was trimmed by 1 base and the J gene end by 3 bases; junction bases not matched to a gene: 13. Germline V gene sequence: CDR1 SEHNR, CDR2 FQNEAQ (reference sequence). CDR3 length: 20 residues.

The sample taken for sequencing was blood. The clonotype originates from a man aged 50 to 59 with Graves' hyperthyroidism. This chain uses TRBV7-9 with TRBJ2-1, with TRBD1 matching over 12 bases. The CDR3 loop reads CASSLGPGQGALADYNEQFF. DNA of the CDR3: TGTGCCAGCAGCTTAGGACCGGGACAGGGGGCCCTAGCGGACTACAATGAGCAGTTCTTC.